The entry that follows covers one T cell receptor (beta chain) sequence. This clonotype was seen just once. Its antigen is currently not known. The sample holds no much larger clone one base away, and base qualities are not on file. A single read makes a weak case. RNA was isolated from bulk unsorted tissue, and RNA quality was assessed with a NanoDrop ND-1000 and an Agilent 2100. For the normal lung samples, distant non-tumor tissue was collected more than 3 cm away from the tumor edge. Donors were newly diagnosed lung cancer patients admitted for thoracic surgery in China between August and November 2014, without prior chemotherapy. Anyone who had undergone radiotherapy or chemotherapy before, or who had another cancer at the same time, was left out of the study. Pieces of surgical tissue measuring about 1-2.3 cm3 were kept in RNAlater solution and held at -80 degrees C until needed. The library was produced with multiplex PCR. Sequencing was carried out with an Illumina HiSeq 2500. Following protocols modified from ARM-PCR, the researchers constructed TCRbeta libraries through three rounds of nested PCR with primers (Table S4). PCR products of 200-500 bp were gel-excised and purified with the QIAquick gel extraction kit before sequencing. The original methods were these. Trimmomatic was used to clean the reads, FLASH was used to merge the reads into complete CDR3 sequences, and MiTCR was used to assign the reads to V(D)J germline segments. VDJtools was used to compute clonal diversity as the inverse Simpson's index. In-frame sequences lacking a premature stop codon were counted as productive reads. TCRdb applied fastp at Q25 and MiXCR to the public reads, then kept only in-frame beta chains. CDR3 protein sequences are deduplicated, and each keeps its most common genes and DNA. In this record, the V and J calls reflect TCRdb's handling and not the investigators' own analysis. The sample table contains about 98,000 distinct CDR3 sequences; only one count was recorded for 80% of them. Approximately 28% of the sample is in the top ten clones.

This sample was taken from a study of tumor and adjacent non-tumor tissue in lung cancer (dated by TCRdb to the late 2010s). With regard to the full study: By cancer type, the cohort comprised eleven to twelve adenocarcinoma patients, a couple of squamous cell carcinoma patients and 1 small cell lung cancer patient. The study compared bulk TCRbeta repertoires between lung tumor tissue and matched distant non-tumor lung tissue from over twelve lung cancer patients. Sequencing produced more than 100,000,000 productive TCRbeta reads in total, an average of about 3.8 million reads per sample. TCRbeta CDR3 sequencing was performed on more than 25 paired specimens, with one tumor sample and one normal lung sample collected per patient. Among the approximately 15 patients, ages ranged from about 31 to 76 years, some 10 were men and 5 were women, and disease was TNM stage I to III.

On the study overall, not on this receptor specifically: With only about 14 patients in the cohort, the authors noted that larger samples and more detailed clinical data are needed. Tumor tissue showed significantly greater TCR diversity (inverse Simpson) than normal lung tissue (431.37 vs 166.20, P = 0.0075, Mann-Whitney U test). In normal lung, the top 100 clones accounted for a significantly larger cumulative share of the repertoire than in tumor tissue. Neither the sequencing platform nor unique molecular identifiers are named or mentioned anywhere in the methods. Peripheral blood was not sequenced, so blood TCRbeta repertoires were not examined in the lung cancer patients of the study. Significantly higher TCR diversity was found in younger patients, and higher tumor TCR diversity was associated with shorter overall and disease-free survival.

According to the germline V gene, CDR1 reads SGHAT and CDR2 reads FQNNGV. The CDR3 numbers 15 residues from cysteine through phenylalanine. Kept here is only the CDR3 DNA, which spans 45 bases and is read in frame from base 1. The junction shows trimming of 0 bases on V and 0 bases on J, plus 9 bases between the germline ends. The specimen sequenced was distant non-tumor lung tissue. The sequence derives from a man in his 60s with small cell lung cancer. The sequence joins TRBV11-2 to TRBJ2-7, with the D gene not clear enough to name. The nucleotide sequence reads TGTGCCAGCAGCTTAGATCCCGATCTCTCCTACGAGCAGTACTTC. This yields the protein CASSLDPDLSYEQYF.